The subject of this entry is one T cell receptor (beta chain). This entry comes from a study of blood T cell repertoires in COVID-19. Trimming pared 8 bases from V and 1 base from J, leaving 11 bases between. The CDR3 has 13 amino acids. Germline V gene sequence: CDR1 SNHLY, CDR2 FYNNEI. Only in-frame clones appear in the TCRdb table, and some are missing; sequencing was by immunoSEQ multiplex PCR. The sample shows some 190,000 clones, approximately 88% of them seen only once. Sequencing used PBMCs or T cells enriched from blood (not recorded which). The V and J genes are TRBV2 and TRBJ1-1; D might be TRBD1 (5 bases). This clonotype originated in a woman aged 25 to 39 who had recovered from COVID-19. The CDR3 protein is CASSGLANTEAFF. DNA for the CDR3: TGTGCCAGCTCAGGGTTGGCGAACACTGAAGCTTTCTTT.